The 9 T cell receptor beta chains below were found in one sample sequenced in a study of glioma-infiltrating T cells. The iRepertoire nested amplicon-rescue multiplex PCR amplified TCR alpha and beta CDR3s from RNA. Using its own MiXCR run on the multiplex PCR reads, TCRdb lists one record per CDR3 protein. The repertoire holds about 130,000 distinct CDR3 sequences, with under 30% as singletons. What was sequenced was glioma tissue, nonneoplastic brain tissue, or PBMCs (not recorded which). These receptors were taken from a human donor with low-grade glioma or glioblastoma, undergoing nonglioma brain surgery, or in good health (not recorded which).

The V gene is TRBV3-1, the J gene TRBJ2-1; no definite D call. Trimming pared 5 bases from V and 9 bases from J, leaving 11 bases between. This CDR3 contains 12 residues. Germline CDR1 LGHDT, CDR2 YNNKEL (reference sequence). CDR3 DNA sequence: TGTGCCAGCAGCTCTTCTTTAGGTGAGCAGTTCTTC. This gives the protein CASSSSLGEQFF.

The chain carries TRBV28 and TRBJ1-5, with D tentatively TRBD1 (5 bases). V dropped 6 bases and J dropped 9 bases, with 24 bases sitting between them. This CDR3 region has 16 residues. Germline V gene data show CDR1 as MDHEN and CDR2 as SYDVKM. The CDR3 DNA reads TGTGCCAGCAGGCGAAAATCCGGGACTAGCGGGGGGCCCCAGCATTTT. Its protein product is CASRRKSGTSGGPQHF. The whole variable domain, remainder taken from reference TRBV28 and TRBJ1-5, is DVKVTQSSRYLVKRTGEKVFLECVQDMDHENMFWYRQDPGLGLRLIYFSYDVKMKEKGDIPEGYSVSREKKERFSLILESASTNQTSMYLCASRRKSGTSGGPQHFGDGTRLSIL.

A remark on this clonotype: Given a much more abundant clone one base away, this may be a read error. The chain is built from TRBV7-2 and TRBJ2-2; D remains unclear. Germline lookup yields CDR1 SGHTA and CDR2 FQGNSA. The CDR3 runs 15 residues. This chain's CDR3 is CASSRYGQTTEELFF. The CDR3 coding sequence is TGTGCCAGCAGCCGATATGGGCAAACCACCGAGGAGCTGTTTTTT.

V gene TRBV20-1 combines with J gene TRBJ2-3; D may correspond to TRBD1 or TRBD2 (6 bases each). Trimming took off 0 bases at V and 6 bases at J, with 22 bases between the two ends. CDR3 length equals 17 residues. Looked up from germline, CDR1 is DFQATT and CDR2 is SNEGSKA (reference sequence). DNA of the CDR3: TGCAGTGCTAGAGATCCAGCTGTCGGGGGCGATTTGGATACGCAGTATTTT. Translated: CSARDPAVGGDLDTQYF.

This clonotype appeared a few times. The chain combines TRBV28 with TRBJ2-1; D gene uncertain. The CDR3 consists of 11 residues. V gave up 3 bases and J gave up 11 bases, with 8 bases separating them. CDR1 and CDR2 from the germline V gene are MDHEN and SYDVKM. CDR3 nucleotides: TGTGCCAGCAGTTTCTGGCAGCAGCAGTTCTTC. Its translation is CASSFWQQQFF. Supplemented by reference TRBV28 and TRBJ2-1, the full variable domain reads DVKVTQSSRYLVKRTGEKVFLECVQDMDHENMFWYRQDPGLGLRLIYFSYDVKMKEKGDIPEGYSVSREKKERFSLILESASTNQTSMYLCASSFWQQQFFGPGTRLTVL.

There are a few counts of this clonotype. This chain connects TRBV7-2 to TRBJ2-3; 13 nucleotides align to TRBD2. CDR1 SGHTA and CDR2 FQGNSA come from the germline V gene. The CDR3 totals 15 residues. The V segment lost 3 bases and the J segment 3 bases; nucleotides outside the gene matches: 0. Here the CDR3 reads CASSLTSGGTDTQYF. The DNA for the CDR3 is TGTGCCAGCAGCTTGACTAGCGGGGGGACAGATACGCAGTATTTT.

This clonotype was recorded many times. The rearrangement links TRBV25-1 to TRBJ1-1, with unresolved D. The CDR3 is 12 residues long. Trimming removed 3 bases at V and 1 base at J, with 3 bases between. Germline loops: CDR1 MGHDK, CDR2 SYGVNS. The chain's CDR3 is CASSEGNTEAFF. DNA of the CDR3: TGTGCCAGCAGTGAGGGGAACACTGAAGCTTTCTTT. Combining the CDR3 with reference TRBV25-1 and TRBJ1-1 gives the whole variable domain EADIYQTPRYLVIGTGKKITLECSQTMGHDKMYWYQQDPGMELHLIHYSYGVNSTEKGDLSSESTVSRIRTEHFPLTLESARPSHTSQYLCASSEGNTEAFFGQGTRLTVV.

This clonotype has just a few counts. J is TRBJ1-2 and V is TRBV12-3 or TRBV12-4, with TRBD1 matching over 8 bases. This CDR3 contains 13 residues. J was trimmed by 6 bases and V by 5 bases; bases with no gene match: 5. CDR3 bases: TGTGCCAGCAGTATAAGGACAGGGAATGGCTACACCTTC. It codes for CASSIRTGNGYTF.

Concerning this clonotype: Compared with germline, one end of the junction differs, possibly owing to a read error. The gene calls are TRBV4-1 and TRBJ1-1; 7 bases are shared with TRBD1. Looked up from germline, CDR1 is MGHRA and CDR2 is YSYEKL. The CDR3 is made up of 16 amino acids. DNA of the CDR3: TGCGCCAGCAGCCAATCTCGGACAGGATCGACCACTGAAGCTCTCTTT. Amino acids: CASSQSRTGSTTEALF.